The 22 T cell receptor beta chains reported below all come from one sample, sequenced in a study of cytomegalovirus exposure and HLA in healthy donors (dated 2017 in TCRdb). The library came from the immunoSEQ multiplex PCR assay. A mixture of 60 forward primers for TCR Vbeta segments and 13 reverse primers for TCR Jbeta segments was used in the multiplex PCR. Held by TCRdb, this immuneACCESS table contains in-frame sequences only and omits some clones. Under half of the omission traces to an unresolved V gene where checked; the cause of the rest is unknown. The sample contains 140,000 to 150,000 clones, under 90% of them found a single time. 4.5% of the sample comes from the top ten. The material sequenced was PBMCs. The source is a man aged 40-49 years in good health and CMV-seronegative.

The V gene is TRBV27, the J gene TRBJ1-2; 9 nucleotides match TRBD1. Germline V CDR1 and CDR2: MNHEY, SMNVEV (reference sequence). This CDR3 region has 17 residues. V shed 2 bases, J shed 0 bases, and the junction held 7 bases outside the gene matches. The CDR3 loop reads CASSLGLGDRANYGYTF. The CDR3 coding sequence is TGTGCCAGCAGTTTAGGGCTGGGGGACAGGGCTAACTATGGCTACACCTTC.

The V and J genes are TRBV19 and TRBJ1-1; D not resolved. CDR1 and CDR2 (germline): LNHDA, SQIVND (reference sequence). Between the trimmed V and J ends, which lost 2 bases and 4 bases, there was a span of 5 bases. The CDR3 is 12 amino acids. The CDR3 DNA reads TGTGCCAGTAGTATATTCGGCACTGAAGCTTTCTTT. Translated: CASSIFGTEAFF.

This chain connects TRBV27 to TRBJ2-3; 9 bases align to TRBD1. V shed 5 bases and J 2 bases; nucleotides not matched to a gene: 14. The germline CDR1 and CDR2 sequences are MNHEY and SMNVEV (reference sequence). CDR3 size: 18 residues. The DNA for the CDR3 is TGTGCCAGCAGTCCCCCCCCGGGACAGGGATTTCTCACAGATACGCAGTATTTT. It yields the protein CASSPPPGQGFLTDTQYF.

The rearrangement links TRBV28 to TRBJ1-6, with 7 bases fitting TRBD1. Germline assignment: CDR1 MDHEN and CDR2 SYDVKM. The CDR3 sequence is 15 residues long. V shed 6 bases and J 10 bases; nucleotides not matched to a gene: 12. The CDR3 here is CASRGRQGVGSPLHF. The CDR3 nucleotides read TGTGCCAGCAGAGGGCGACAGGGTGTCGGATCACCCCTCCACTTT. The full variable domain, in which reference TRBV28 and TRBJ1-6 provide the parts outside the CDR3, is DVKVTQSSRYLVKRTGEKVFLECVQDMDHENMFWYRQDPGLGLRLIYFSYDVKMKEKGDIPEGYSVSREKKERFSLILESASTNQTSMYLCASRGRQGVGSPLHFGNGTRLTVT.

This clone has a single count. V and J are TRBV7-2 and TRBJ2-7; no reliable D call. Trimming took 4 bases from V and 0 from J, leaving 10 bases between them. Germline V lookup: CDR1 SGHTA, CDR2 FQGNSA. The CDR3 contains 14 residues. CDR3: CASSSQKSSYEQYF. CDR3 nucleotide sequence: TGTGCCAGCAGCTCCCAAAAGAGCTCCTACGAGCAGTACTTC.

This CDR3 reads CASSGTVGEQYF. CDR3 sequence (DNA): TGTGCCAGCAGTGGGACAGTTGGCGAGCAGTACTTC. The chain joins TRBV28 to TRBJ2-7; TRBD1 aligns across 7 bases. This CDR3 comprises 12 residues. Germline assignment: CDR1 MDHEN and CDR2 SYDVKM. V gave up 5 bases and J gave up 6 bases; unmatched junction bases: 4.

The J gene is TRBJ1-4, the V gene TRBV5-4, with D possibly matching TRBD1 (5 bases). CDR3 size: 15 residues. Germline V gene sequence: CDR1 SGHNT, CDR2 YYREEE (reference sequence). Trimming cost V 4 bases and J 4 bases, with 14 bases left between them. This CDR3 is CASSLFQGFNEKLFF. CDR3 in DNA: TGTGCCAGCAGCCTGTTCCAGGGATTTAATGAAAAACTGTTTTTT.

V gene TRBV7-2 combines with J gene TRBJ1-2; 8 bases align to TRBD1. V shed 6 bases and J 4 bases; nucleotides not matched to a gene: 7. Per the germline V gene, CDR1 is SGHTA and CDR2 is FQGNSA. The CDR3 sequence is 14 residues long. For the CDR3, the DNA is TGTGCCAGCAGTCGCGGACAGGGAAGCTATGGCTACACCTTC. It codes for CASSRGQGSYGYTF.

The genes are TRBV5-1 and TRBJ1-6, with 8 positions matching TRBD1. The CDR3 sequence is 17 residues long. V was clipped by 4 bases and J by 11 bases; unmatched bases: 17. Germline-derived CDR1 and CDR2 are SGHRS and YFSETQ. CDR3 DNA: TGCGCCAGCAGCCCCGGACAGGGAAAGGGATGGGGGCCACCCCTCCACTTT. It encodes CASSPGQGKGWGPPLHF.

The CDR3 bases are TGTGCCAGCAGCGTACAATCGACTAGCACAGATACGCAGTATTTT. Translation gives CASSVQSTSTDTQYF. This chain links TRBV9 with TRBJ2-3, with no clear D. The ends were cut back, 1 base at V and 0 bases at J, with 9 bases in the middle. The CDR3 covers 15 residues. CDR1 is SGDLS, CDR2 YYNGEE, per germline.

This clone was found a few times. This sequence joins TRBV5-1 and TRBJ2-7; D ambiguous. This CDR3 has 14 residues. V was trimmed by 1 base and J by 0 bases, leaving 8 bases between them. The germline V gene encodes CDR1 SGHRS and CDR2 YFSETQ. DNA of the CDR3: TGCGCCAGCAGCTTGCCGGAGAGCTCCTACGAGCAGTACTTC. This gives the protein CASSLPESSYEQYF.

Worth noting for this clone: Germline is not matched at one junction end, which may reflect a read error. This CDR3 is also generated by other DNA sequences in the sample. The chain is built from TRBV7-7 and TRBJ2-5; 11 bases are a match to TRBD1. The CDR3 covers 15 residues. CDR1 and CDR2 (germline): SSHAT, FNYEAQ (reference sequence). CDR3 residues: CASSLGTGGQETQYF. CDR3 bases: TGTGCTAGCAGCTTAGGGACAGGGGGTCAAGAGACCCAGTACTTC.

The chain is built from TRBV18 and TRBJ2-7, with D perhaps TRBD1 (5 bases). Trimming took 5 bases from V and 3 from J, leaving 14 bases between them. Germline CDR1 KGHSH, CDR2 LQKENI. This CDR3 is 14 amino acids long. The DNA for the CDR3 is TGTGCCAGCTCAGGCCCCGGCCAGGGCTACGAGCAGTACTTC. Residues: CASSGPGQGYEQYF. Combining the CDR3 with reference TRBV18 and TRBJ2-7 gives the whole variable domain NAGVMQNPRHLVRRRGQEARLRCSPMKGHSHVYWYRQLPEEGLKFMVYLQKENIIDESGMPKERFSAEFPKEGPSILRIQQVVRGDSAAYFCASSGPGQGYEQYFGPGTRLTVT.

The genes are TRBV7-3 and TRBJ1-1, with D possibly being TRBD1 (5 bases). CDR1 is SGHTA, CDR2 FQGTGA, per germline. Trimming left V 1 base short and J 1 base short, with 13 bases between. The CDR3 length is 16 residues. The CDR3 loop reads CASSLRGDGPNTEAFF. CDR3 in DNA: TGTGCCAGCAGCTTAAGGGGGGACGGTCCGAACACTGAAGCTTTCTTT.

The genes are TRBV7-2 and TRBJ2-7; maybe TRBD2 (5 bases). The CDR3 has 12 amino acids. Per germline, CDR1 SGHTA and CDR2 FQGNSA. The V gene lost 7 bases and the J gene lost 7 bases, with 14 bases spanning the gap. The CDR3 here is CASKLTGIEQYF. The CDR3, as DNA: TGTGCCAGCAAACTCACGGGGATTGAGCAGTACTTC.

This sequence joins TRBV7-3 and TRBJ2-3; D may be TRBD2 (7 bases). Germline CDR1 SGHTA, CDR2 FQGTGA. This CDR3 is built from 16 residues. The V end lost 5 bases, the J end lost 4 bases, and 19 bases lay between the germline ends. The CDR3 coding sequence is TGTGCCAGCAGCCCTCAGGGCGGGGGCGTGGCAGATACGCAGTATTTT. It encodes CASSPQGGGVADTQYF.

The V gene is TRBV11-3, the J gene TRBJ2-6; tentative D call: TRBD2 (5 bases). Germline assignment: CDR1 SGHNT and CDR2 YENEEA. The CDR3 spans 13 residues. V shed 5 bases and J shed 12 bases, with 14 bases lying between them. CDR3 bases: TGTGCCAGCAGCCAAGGAGGCAGAGGCGTCCTGACTTTC. Residues: CASSQGGRGVLTF.

The chain employs TRBV5-1 and TRBJ2-1; TRBD2 agrees at 14 bases. Germline lookup yields CDR1 SGHRS and CDR2 YFSETQ. V lost 2 bases to trimming and J lost 6 bases; unmatched junction nucleotides: 10. This CDR3 is built from 18 residues. The CDR3 DNA sequence: TGCGCCAGCAGCTTTACCGGGACTAGCGGGGGCCGAAGCAATGAGCAGTTCTTC. Its translation is CASSFTGTSGGRSNEQFF.

This CDR3 is CASSTQGPPSAFF. DNA of the CDR3: TGTGCCAGCAGTACACAGGGCCCGCCATCGGCTTTCTTT. The chain recombines TRBV6-1 with TRBJ1-1; D is perhaps TRBD1 (6 bases). The CDR3 spans 13 residues. Trimming removed 5 bases at V and 11 bases at J, with 18 bases between. In germline, CDR1 is MNHNS, CDR2 SASEGT.

The chain recombines TRBV10-1 with TRBJ1-1, with 7 bases aligning to TRBD1. J lost 5 bases, V lost 0 bases, and 6 bases had no gene match. Germline CDR1 reads WNHNN; CDR2 reads SYGVQD (reference sequence). This CDR3 has 15 amino acids. CDR3 in DNA: TGCGCCAGCAGTGAGTCGACAGGGACGGGGACTGAAGCTTTCTTT. Its translation is CASSESTGTGTEAFF.

V gene TRBV28 combines with J gene TRBJ2-2; the match to TRBD2 covers 10 bases. This CDR3 spans 15 amino acids. Germline V gene sequence: CDR1 MDHEN, CDR2 SYDVKM. Losses at the gene ends were 6 bases for V and 7 bases for J; bases not matched to a gene: 8. CDR3 residues: CASSTGLAVFGELFF. In DNA, the CDR3 is TGTGCCAGCAGCACTGGACTAGCGGTATTCGGGGAGCTGTTTTTT.

This chain uses TRBV25-1 with TRBJ2-2; tentative D call: TRBD1 (5 bases). Germline values: CDR1 MGHDK, CDR2 SYGVNS. The V end lost 3 bases, the J end lost 10 bases, and 12 bases lay between the germline ends. The CDR3 loop spans 13 amino acids. The CDR3 nucleotides read TGTGCCAGCAGTGAGGACACCAGAAAGGAGCTGTTTTTT. Its protein is CASSEDTRKELFF. Full variable domain (remainder filled in from reference TRBV25-1 and TRBJ2-2): EADIYQTPRYLVIGTGKKITLECSQTMGHDKMYWYQQDPGMELHLIHYSYGVNSTEKGDLSSESTVSRIRTEHFPLTLESARPSHTSQYLCASSEDTRKELFFGEGSRLTVL.